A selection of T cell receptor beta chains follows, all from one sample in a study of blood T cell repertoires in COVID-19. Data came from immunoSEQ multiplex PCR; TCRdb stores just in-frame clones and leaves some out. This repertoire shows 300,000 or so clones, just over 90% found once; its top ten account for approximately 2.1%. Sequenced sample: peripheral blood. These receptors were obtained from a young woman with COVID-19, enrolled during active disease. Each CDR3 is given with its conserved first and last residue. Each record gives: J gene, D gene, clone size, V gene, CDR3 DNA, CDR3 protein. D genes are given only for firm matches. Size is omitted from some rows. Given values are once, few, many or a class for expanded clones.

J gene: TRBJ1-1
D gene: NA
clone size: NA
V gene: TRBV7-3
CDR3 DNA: TGTGCCAGCAGCGAGGGTCCGAACACTGAAGCTTTCTTT
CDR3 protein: CASSEGPNTEAFF

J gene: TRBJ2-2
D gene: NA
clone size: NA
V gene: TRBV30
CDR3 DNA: TGTGCCTGGGGGGACTTGGTCGGGGGCACCGGGGAGCTGTTTTTT
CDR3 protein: CAWGDLVGGTGELFF

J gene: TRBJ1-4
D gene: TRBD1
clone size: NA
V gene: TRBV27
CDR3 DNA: TGTGCCAGCAGTTCCTCCGGGACAGCTAATAAAAAACTGTTTTTT
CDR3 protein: CASSSSGTANKKLFF

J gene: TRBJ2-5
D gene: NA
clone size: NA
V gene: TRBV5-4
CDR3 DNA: TGTGCCAGCAGCGTGAGGACAGCCGAAGAGACCCAGTACTTC
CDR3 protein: CASSVRTAEETQYF

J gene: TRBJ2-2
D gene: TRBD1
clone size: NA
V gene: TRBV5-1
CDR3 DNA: TGCGCCAGCAGCTTGGTACAGGGGCCTAACACCGGGGAGCTGTTTTTT
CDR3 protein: CASSLVQGPNTGELFF

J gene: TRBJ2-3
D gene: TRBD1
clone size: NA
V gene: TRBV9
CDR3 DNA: TGTGCCAGCAGCGACAGACAGGGGTCCACAGATACGCAGTATTTT
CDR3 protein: CASSDRQGSTDTQYF

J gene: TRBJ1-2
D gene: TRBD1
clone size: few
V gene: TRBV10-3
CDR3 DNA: TGTGCCATCAGTGCCGAGCGGACAGGGAACGGCTACACCTTC
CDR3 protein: CAISAERTGNGYTF

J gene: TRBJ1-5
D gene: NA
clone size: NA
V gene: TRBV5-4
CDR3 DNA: TGTGCCAGCAGCTTGGACAGGAATCAGCCCCAGCATTTT
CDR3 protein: CASSLDRNQPQHF

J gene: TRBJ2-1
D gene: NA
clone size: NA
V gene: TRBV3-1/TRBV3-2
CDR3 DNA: TGTGCCAGCAGCCAAAGCTCGGAGCGGAACGAGGGGTTCTTC
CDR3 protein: CASSQSSERNEGFF

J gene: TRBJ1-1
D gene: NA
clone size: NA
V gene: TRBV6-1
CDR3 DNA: TGTGCCAGCAGTGAAAGAGACAGGCGCACTGAAGCTTTCTTT
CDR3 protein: CASSERDRRTEAFF

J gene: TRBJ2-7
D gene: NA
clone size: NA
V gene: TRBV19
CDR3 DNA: TGTGCCAGTAGCGTAGCCATGACAGGAGTCTCCTACGAGCAGTACTTC
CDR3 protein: CASSVAMTGVSYEQYF

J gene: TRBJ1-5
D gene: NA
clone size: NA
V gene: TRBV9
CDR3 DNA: TGTGCCAGCAGCGTAGGTGAGGGCGGCAATCAGCCCCAGCATTTT
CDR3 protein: CASSVGEGGNQPQHF

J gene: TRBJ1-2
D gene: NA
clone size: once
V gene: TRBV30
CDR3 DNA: TGTGCCTGGAGCGCAGGGTGGTATGGCTACACCTTC
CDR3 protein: CAWSAGWYGYTF

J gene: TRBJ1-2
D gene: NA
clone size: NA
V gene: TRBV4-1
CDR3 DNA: TGCGCCAGCAGCTCCCGAGAGACAGAGAAAAACTATGGCTACACCTTC
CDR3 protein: CASSSRETEKNYGYTF